This is a list of T cell receptor beta chains from one sample in a study of T cell repertoires in cytomegalovirus infection. MiXCR, run by TCRdb on the reads, gives a single entry per CDR3 protein. Of fewer than 350,000 distinct CDR3 sequences listed, roughly 16% are singletons. The sample was PBMCs. These receptors came from a human donor in good health (CMV status not recorded). Some clones in this sample may be carry-over from other donors' samples. Each CDR3 is given with its conserved first and last residue. Fields, in order: V gene, D gene, clone size, J gene, CDR3 DNA, CDR3 protein. A D gene is named only where the DNA matches it firmly. Rows may omit the clone size; those that give it use once, few, many or a size class.

V: TRBV28; D: TRBD1; size: -; J: TRBJ1-3; DNA: TGTGCCAGCAAAACAGGGGGCTCTGGAAACACCATATATTTT; CDR3: CASKTGGSGNTIYF
V: TRBV28; D: -; size: -; J: TRBJ1-5; DNA: TGTGCCAGCAGTTCCCTAGAAGTAAATACAGGAAAAAATCAGCCCCAGCATTTT; CDR3: CASSSLEVNTGKNQPQHF
V: TRBV4-1; D: -; size: many; J: TRBJ1-3; DNA: TGCGCCAGCAGCCAAGCCCAGGCGCCAGAACGAATCTCTGGAAACACCATATATTTT; CDR3: CASSQAQAPERISGNTIYF
V: TRBV2; D: -; size: -; J: TRBJ2-2; DNA: TGTGCCAGCACAGGCGGGGGCCTGAACACCGGGGAGCTGTTTTTT; CDR3: CASTGGGLNTGELFF
V: TRBV7-2; D: -; size: many; J: TRBJ1-2; DNA: TGTGCCAGCAGCCCGACAGGATTAGTAATCGGCTACACCTTC; CDR3: CASSPTGLVIGYTF
V: TRBV10-3; D: -; size: -; J: TRBJ2-3; DNA: TGTGCCATCAGTGTCGGGTGGGGGGCTAGAAGCACAGATACGCAGTATTTT; CDR3: CAISVGWGARSTDTQYF
V: TRBV24-1; D: -; size: -; J: TRBJ2-2; DNA: TGTGCCACCAGTGATTCCCCGGGGGAACTCACCGGGGAGCTGTTTTTT; CDR3: CATSDSPGELTGELFF
V: TRBV7-2; D: -; size: many; J: TRBJ1-2; DNA: TGTGCCAGCAGCTTAGCGCCCGGGTGGGATGACGTTAACTATGGCTACACCTTC; CDR3: CASSLAPGWDDVNYGYTF
V: TRBV5-6; D: TRBD1; size: few; J: TRBJ2-7; DNA: TGTGCCAGCAGCAGCCGGGACAGGGGGGCCTACGAGCAGTACTTC; CDR3: CASSSRDRGAYEQYF
V: TRBV5-4; D: -; size: -; J: TRBJ2-3; DNA: TGTGCCAGCAGCCACGGACTGTTCCGCACAGATACGCAGTATTTT; CDR3: CASSHGLFRTDTQYF
V: TRBV6-6; D: TRBD1; size: few; J: TRBJ1-2; DNA: TGTGCCAGCAACGATCCGGGACAGGGATCTGGCTACACCTTC; CDR3: CASNDPGQGSGYTF
V: TRBV3-1; D: TRBD1; size: few; J: TRBJ2-7; DNA: TGTGCCAGCAGCCAAGAAGGGGGCACCTACGAGCAGTACTTC; CDR3: CASSQEGGTYEQYF
V: TRBV28; D: TRBD1; size: -; J: TRBJ2-3; DNA: TGTGCCAGCAGTCCAGACAGGGGGCGGACAGATACGCAGTATTTT; CDR3: CASSPDRGRTDTQYF
V: TRBV5-4; D: -; size: many; J: TRBJ1-1; DNA: TGTGCCAGCAATGACATTGGCCCCAACACTGAAGCTTTCTTT; CDR3: CASNDIGPNTEAFF
V: TRBV7-9; D: TRBD1; size: many; J: TRBJ1-6; DNA: TGTGCCAGCAGCTCCGGGACAGGGGGCGATTCACCCCTCCACTTT; CDR3: CASSSGTGGDSPLHF
V: TRBV4-1; D: -; size: -; J: TRBJ1-1; DNA: TGCGCCAGCAGCCAAGTTTACGGGGAGGGGACTGAAGCTTTCTTT; CDR3: CASSQVYGEGTEAFF
V: TRBV20-1; D: TRBD2; size: -; J: TRBJ2-3; DNA: TGCAGTGCTAGAGGTCTAGCGGGGGCCCCAGATACGCAGTATTTT; CDR3: CSARGLAGAPDTQYF
V: TRBV2; D: -; size: many; J: TRBJ2-3; DNA: TGTGCCAGCGGGGCGGGGACCGGGACAGATACGCAGTATTTT; CDR3: CASGAGTGTDTQYF
V: TRBV12-3/TRBV12-4; D: -; size: few; J: TRBJ1-4; DNA: TGTGCCAGCAGTTTTACACAGGGAGCAACTAATGAAAAACTGTTTTTT; CDR3: CASSFTQGATNEKLFF
V: TRBV4-3; D: TRBD2; size: many; J: TRBJ2-3; DNA: TGCGCCAGCAGCCAAGATAATAGCGGGGGAGGAGATACGCAGTATTTT; CDR3: CASSQDNSGGGDTQYF
V: TRBV11-2; D: -; size: -; J: TRBJ1-4; DNA: TGTGCCAGCAGCCTAAACGCAGCAACTAATGAAAAACTGTTTTTT; CDR3: CASSLNAATNEKLFF
V: TRBV7-2; D: -; size: many; J: TRBJ2-7; DNA: TGTGCCAGCAGCTTAGCGGGCAGGGTCGGCTACGAGCAGTACTTC; CDR3: CASSLAGRVGYEQYF
V: TRBV10-3; D: -; size: few; J: TRBJ1-1; DNA: TGTGCCACCATGGATCAGGGAATGTTTACTGAAGCTTTCTTT; CDR3: CATMDQGMFTEAFF
V: TRBV28; D: -; size: few; J: TRBJ1-4; DNA: TGTGCCAGCAAAACGGCCCAGGGGATTGCAACTAATGAAAAACTGTTTTTT; CDR3: CASKTAQGIATNEKLFF
V: TRBV7-2; D: -; size: many; J: TRBJ1-1; DNA: TGTGCCAGCAGCTTAACAGGGTTAAAGACTGAAGCTTTCTTT; CDR3: CASSLTGLKTEAFF
V: TRBV12-3/TRBV12-4; D: -; size: -; J: TRBJ1-3; DNA: TGTGCCAGCACCCGAAGGGATGGAAACACCATATATTTT; CDR3: CASTRRDGNTIYF
V: TRBV19; D: -; size: -; J: TRBJ2-1; DNA: TGTGCCAGTAGTCCCCCGGGGGCAGGAAGGGACAATGAGCAGTTCTTC; CDR3: CASSPPGAGRDNEQFF
V: TRBV5-1; D: -; size: -; J: TRBJ1-2; DNA: TGCGCCAGCAGCTTGGACAGTGAAGCTGGCTACACCTTC; CDR3: CASSLDSEAGYTF
V: TRBV19; D: -; size: few; J: TRBJ2-1; DNA: TGTGCCAGTAAGGTGGGAGGCCTTATCAATGAGCAGTTCTTC; CDR3: CASKVGGLINEQFF
V: TRBV27; D: TRBD2; size: few; J: TRBJ2-1; DNA: TGTGCCAGCAGTTTAAGTCCTAGCGGTCTCTACAATGAGCAGTTCTTC; CDR3: CASSLSPSGLYNEQFF
V: TRBV6-2/TRBV6-3; D: -; size: many; J: TRBJ2-7; DNA: TGTGCCAGCAGTTACGCCTACGAGCAGTACTTC; CDR3: CASSYAYEQYF
V: TRBV7-8; D: -; size: -; J: TRBJ1-5; DNA: TGTGTCAGCAGCTTAAGGGAAGTGGGCTTGCGTCAGCCCCAGCATTTT; CDR3: CVSSLREVGLRQPQHF
V: TRBV2; D: -; size: -; J: TRBJ2-2; DNA: TGTGCCAGCAGGGTGGACAATCGCCCGGAGCTGTTTTTT; CDR3: CASRVDNRPELFF
V: TRBV2; D: -; size: few; J: TRBJ1-5; DNA: TGTGCCAGCATTAGGTCACCTTATAGCAATCAGCCCCAGCATTTT; CDR3: CASIRSPYSNQPQHF
V: TRBV12-3/TRBV12-4; D: -; size: few; J: TRBJ1-5; DNA: TGTGCCAGCAGCCCGGTGAGCCCCAATCAGCCCCAGCATTTT; CDR3: CASSPVSPNQPQHF
V: TRBV7-6; D: -; size: many; J: TRBJ2-1; DNA: TGTGCCAGCAGCGGAATGGCGGGGAGCTACAATGAGCAGTTCTTC; CDR3: CASSGMAGSYNEQFF
V: TRBV6-1; D: -; size: -; J: TRBJ2-7; DNA: TGTGCCAGCAGGCTGGCAGGCACCTCCTACGAGCAGTACTTC; CDR3: CASRLAGTSYEQYF
V: TRBV6-1; D: TRBD1; size: few; J: TRBJ2-5; DNA: TGTGCCAGCAGTACAGGGGTCGAGACCCAGTACTTC; CDR3: CASSTGVETQYF
V: TRBV7-3; D: -; size: -; J: TRBJ1-1; DNA: TGTGCCAGCAGCTTAGATGGGTCGACTCTCAGGACTGAAGCTTTCTTT; CDR3: CASSLDGSTLRTEAFF
V: TRBV2; D: -; size: -; J: TRBJ2-7; DNA: TGTGCCAGCAGTGTTTATGAGACAGGCAGCTACGAGCAGTACTTC; CDR3: CASSVYETGSYEQYF